This TCR beta chain stems from a study of T-cell memory formation after mild COVID-19. Study-level results: Unconfirmed was the SARS-CoV-2 specificity of second-wave clones that peaked on day 37. Within pre-infection memory, some responding clones were found, suggesting cross-reactive memory joined.

TCRdb independently ran MiXCR on the 5' RACE reads; one entry per CDR3 protein. The table has about 160,000 distinct CDR3 sequences, roughly 30% seen once. In the case of this clonotype: Its antigen remains unknown.

Material: PBMCs or a T cell subset sorted from them (not recorded which). The receptor was isolated from an adult woman who had mild COVID-19 (a few samples of this study predate the infection). Cell type and time point are not known.

The CDR3 loop reads CAWSAHGTHYEQYF. Written as DNA, the CDR3 is TGTGCCTGGAGCGCTCACGGGACACACTACGAGCAGTACTTC. The chain carries TRBV30 and TRBJ2-7; TRBD1 might be the D (6 bases). The germline V gene encodes CDR1 GTSNPN and CDR2 SVGIG (reference sequence). V was clipped by 3 bases and J by 3 bases, with 15 bases between them. The CDR3 runs to 14 residues.